The clone carrying this T cell receptor (beta chain) appeared a few times. For TCRbeta, the library was prepared with unique molecular identifiers. TCRdb fed the PCR reads into MiXCR, producing one record per CDR3 protein. The table lists about 500,000 distinct CDR3 sequences, 30% to 35% of them singletons. This sample stems from a study of T-cell reconstitution after alpha-beta-depleted transplantation in children. Specimen: PBMCs from the stem cell graft donor, collected from the stem cell graft. The source of this sequence is a human donor who donated a stem cell graft to a child with aplastic anemia.

For the CDR3, the DNA is TGTGCCAGCAGCCCGGGGACCGCGAAAGGCTACACCTTC. Amino acids: CASSPGTAKGYTF. J is TRBJ1-2 and V is TRBV7-2; possibly TRBD1 for D (5 bases). Trimming took off 5 bases at V and 8 bases at J, with 15 bases between the two ends. Germline loops: CDR1 SGHTA, CDR2 FQGNSA. The CDR3 runs 13 residues.